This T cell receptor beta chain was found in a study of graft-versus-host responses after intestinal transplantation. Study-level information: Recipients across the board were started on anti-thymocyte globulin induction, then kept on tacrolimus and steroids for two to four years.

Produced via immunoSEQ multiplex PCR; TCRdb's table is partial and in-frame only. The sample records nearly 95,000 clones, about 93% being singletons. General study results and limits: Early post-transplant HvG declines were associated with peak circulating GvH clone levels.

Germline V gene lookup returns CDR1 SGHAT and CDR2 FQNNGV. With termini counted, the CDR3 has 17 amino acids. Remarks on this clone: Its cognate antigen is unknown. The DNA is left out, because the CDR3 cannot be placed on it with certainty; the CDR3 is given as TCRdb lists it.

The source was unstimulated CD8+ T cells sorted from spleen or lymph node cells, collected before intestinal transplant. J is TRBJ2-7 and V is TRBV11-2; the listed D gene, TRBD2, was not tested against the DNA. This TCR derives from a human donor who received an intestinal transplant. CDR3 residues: CASSLLRAGTRDYEQYF.